Below are 3 T cell receptor beta chains sequenced from a single sample in a study of CD8 T cells in ankylosing spondylitis. TCRdb reprocessed the 5' RACE reads with MiXCR, giving one entry per CDR3 protein. Of about 100,000 distinct CDR3 sequences in the sample, about 8.3% were seen once. The sequenced material came from blood, either unsorted or a sorted T cell fraction (not recorded which). These receptors all come from a male donor with ankylosing spondylitis or in good health (not recorded which).

The chain combines TRBV3-1 with TRBJ2-1; perhaps TRBD2 as D (5 bases). Germline V gene lookup returns CDR1 LGHDT and CDR2 YNNKEL (reference sequence). V was pared by 11 bases and J by 0 bases, with 29 bases between. The CDR3 is made up of 19 amino acids. In nucleotides, the CDR3 is TGTGCCTTCAGTTTCCACGATTTCCCTAGCTGGAGCTCCTACAATGAGCAGTTCTTC. This translates into CAFSFHDFPSWSSYNEQFF.

The chain carries TRBV15 and TRBJ1-2; D unresolved. Germline assignment: CDR1 LNHNV and CDR2 YYDKDF (reference sequence). The CDR3 is 14 amino acids. V was pared by 1 base and J by 8 bases, with 14 bases between. The CDR3 nucleotides are TGTGCCACCAGCAGAGTTACTACCGGGGAAGGCTACACCTTC. Translating it yields CATSRVTTGEGYTF.

Ten or more counts support this clonotype. This chain joins TRBV20-1 and TRBJ2-1; 8 nucleotides agree with TRBD2. CDR3 size: 17 residues. J was trimmed by 2 bases and V by 0 bases; bases with no gene match: 9. Germline V gene data show CDR1 as DFQATT and CDR2 as SNEGSKA (reference sequence). The CDR3 sequence: CSARDPQLAETYNEQFF. CDR3 nucleotide sequence: TGCAGTGCTAGAGATCCGCAACTAGCGGAAACCTACAATGAGCAGTTCTTC.